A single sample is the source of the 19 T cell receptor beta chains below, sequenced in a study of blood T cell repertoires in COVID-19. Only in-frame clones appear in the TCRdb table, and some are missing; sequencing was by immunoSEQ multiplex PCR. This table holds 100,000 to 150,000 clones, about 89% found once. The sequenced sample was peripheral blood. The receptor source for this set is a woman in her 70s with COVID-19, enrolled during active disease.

CDR3 residues: CASSLVSGMLGQPQHF. The CDR3, as DNA: TGTGCCAGCAGCTTAGTATCAGGGATGCTAGGGCAGCCCCAGCATTTT. The chain has TRBV7-8 and TRBJ1-5; possibly TRBD1 for D (5 bases). Germline V gene lookup returns CDR1 SGHVS and CDR2 FQNEAQ. CDR3 length: 16 amino acids. Trimming took 1 base from V and 7 from J, leaving 17 bases between them.

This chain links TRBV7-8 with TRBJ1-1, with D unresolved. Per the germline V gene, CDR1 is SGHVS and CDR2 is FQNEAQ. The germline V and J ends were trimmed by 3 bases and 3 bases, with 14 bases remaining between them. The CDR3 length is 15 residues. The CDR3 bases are TGTGCCAGCAGCTTTGCCACGGGATGGGACACTGAAGCTTTCTTT. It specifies CASSFATGWDTEAFF. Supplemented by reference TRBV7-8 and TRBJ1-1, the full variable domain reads GAGVSQSPRYKVAKRGQDVALRCDPISGHVSLFWYQQALGQGPEFLTYFQNEAQLDKSGLPSDRFFAERPEGSVSTLKIQRTQQEDSAVYLCASSFATGWDTEAFFGQGTRLTVV.

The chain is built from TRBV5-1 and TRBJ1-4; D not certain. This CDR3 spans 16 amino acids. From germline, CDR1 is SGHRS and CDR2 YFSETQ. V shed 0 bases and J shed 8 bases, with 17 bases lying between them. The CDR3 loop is CASSLALKQGGEKLFF. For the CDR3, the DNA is TGCGCCAGCAGCTTGGCCCTCAAGCAAGGCGGGGAAAAACTGTTTTTT.

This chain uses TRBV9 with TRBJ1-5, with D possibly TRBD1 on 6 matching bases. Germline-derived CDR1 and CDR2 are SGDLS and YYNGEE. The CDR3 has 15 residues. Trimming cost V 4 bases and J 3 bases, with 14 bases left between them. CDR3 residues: CASSPTGFFNQPQHF. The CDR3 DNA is TGTGCCAGCAGCCCTACAGGGTTCTTCAATCAGCCCCAGCATTTT.

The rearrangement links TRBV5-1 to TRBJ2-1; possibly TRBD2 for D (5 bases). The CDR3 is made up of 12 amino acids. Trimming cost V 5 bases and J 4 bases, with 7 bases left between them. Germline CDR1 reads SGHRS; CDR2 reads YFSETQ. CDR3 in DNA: TGCGCCAGCAGTAGGACTTACAATGAGCAGTTCTTC. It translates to CASSRTYNEQFF.

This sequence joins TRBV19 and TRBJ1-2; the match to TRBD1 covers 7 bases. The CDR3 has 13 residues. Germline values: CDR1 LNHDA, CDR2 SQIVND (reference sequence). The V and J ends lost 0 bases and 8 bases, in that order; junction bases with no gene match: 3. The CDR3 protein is CASSIETGEGYTF. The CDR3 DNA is TGTGCCAGTAGTATAGAAACAGGGGAAGGCTACACCTTC.

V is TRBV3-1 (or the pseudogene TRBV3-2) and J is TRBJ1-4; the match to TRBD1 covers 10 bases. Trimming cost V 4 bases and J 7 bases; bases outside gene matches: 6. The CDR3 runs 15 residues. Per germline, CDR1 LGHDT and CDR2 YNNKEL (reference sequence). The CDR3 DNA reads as TGTGCCAGCAGCCGACAGGGGGCCGCGGGTGAAAAACTGTTTTTT. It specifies CASSRQGAAGEKLFF.

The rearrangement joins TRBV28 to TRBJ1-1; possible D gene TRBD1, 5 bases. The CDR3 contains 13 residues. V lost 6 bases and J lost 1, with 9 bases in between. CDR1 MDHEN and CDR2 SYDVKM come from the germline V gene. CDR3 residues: CASRTGPNTEAFF. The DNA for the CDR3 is TGTGCCAGCAGAACAGGACCGAACACTGAAGCTTTCTTT.

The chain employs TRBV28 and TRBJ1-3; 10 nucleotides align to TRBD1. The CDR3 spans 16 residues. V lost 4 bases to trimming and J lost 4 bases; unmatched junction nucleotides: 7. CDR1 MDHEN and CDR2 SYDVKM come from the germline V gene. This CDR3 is CASSSTPGQGGNTIYF. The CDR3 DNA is TGTGCCAGCAGTTCGACCCCGGGACAGGGGGGAAACACCATATATTTT.

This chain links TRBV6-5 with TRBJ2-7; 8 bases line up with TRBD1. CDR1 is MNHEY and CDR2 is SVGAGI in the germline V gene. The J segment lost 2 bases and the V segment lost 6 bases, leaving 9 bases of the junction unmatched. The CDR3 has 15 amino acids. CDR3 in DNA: TGTGCCAGCAGAGGAGGACAGGGTAGCCCCTACGAGCAGTACTTC. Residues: CASRGGQGSPYEQYF.

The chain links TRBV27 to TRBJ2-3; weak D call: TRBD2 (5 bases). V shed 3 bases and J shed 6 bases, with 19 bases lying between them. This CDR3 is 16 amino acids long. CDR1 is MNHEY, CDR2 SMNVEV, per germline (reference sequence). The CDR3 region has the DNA TGTGCCAGCAGTTTGGACTGGCCTAGTCTTACTGATACGCAGTATTTT. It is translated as CASSLDWPSLTDTQYF.

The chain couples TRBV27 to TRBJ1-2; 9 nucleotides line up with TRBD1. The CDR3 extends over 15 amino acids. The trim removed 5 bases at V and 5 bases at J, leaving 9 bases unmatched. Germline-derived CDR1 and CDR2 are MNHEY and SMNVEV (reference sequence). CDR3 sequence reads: CASSHGDRASYGYTF. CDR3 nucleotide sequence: TGTGCCAGCAGTCACGGGGACAGGGCATCTTATGGCTACACCTTC.

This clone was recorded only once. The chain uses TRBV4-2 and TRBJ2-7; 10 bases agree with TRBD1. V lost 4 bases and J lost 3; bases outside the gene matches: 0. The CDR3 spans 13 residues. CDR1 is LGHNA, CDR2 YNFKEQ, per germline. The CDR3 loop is CASSRDRGYEQYF. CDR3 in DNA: TGTGCCAGCAGCCGGGACAGGGGCTACGAGCAGTACTTC.

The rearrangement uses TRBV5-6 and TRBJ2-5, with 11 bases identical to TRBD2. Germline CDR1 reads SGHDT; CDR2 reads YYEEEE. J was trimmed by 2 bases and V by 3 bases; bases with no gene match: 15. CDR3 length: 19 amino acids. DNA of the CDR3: TGTGCCAGCAGCTCCGCGGGGCTAGCGGGGGGACGCATACAAGAGACCCAGTACTTC. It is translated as CASSSAGLAGGRIQETQYF. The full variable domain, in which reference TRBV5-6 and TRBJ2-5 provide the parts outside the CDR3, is DAGVTQSPTHLIKTRGQQVTLRCSPKSGHDTVSWYQQALGQGPQFIFQYYEEEERQRGNFPDRFSGHQFPNYSSELNVNALLLGDSALYLCASSSAGLAGGRIQETQYFGPGTRLLVL.

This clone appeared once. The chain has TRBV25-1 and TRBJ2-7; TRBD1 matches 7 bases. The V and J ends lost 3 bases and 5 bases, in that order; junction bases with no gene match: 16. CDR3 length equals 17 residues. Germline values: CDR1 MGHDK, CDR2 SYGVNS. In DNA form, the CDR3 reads TGTGCCAGCAGTGATTCTACATTGAGGGGGCCTGCTCACGAGCAGTACTTC. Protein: CASSDSTLRGPAHEQYF.

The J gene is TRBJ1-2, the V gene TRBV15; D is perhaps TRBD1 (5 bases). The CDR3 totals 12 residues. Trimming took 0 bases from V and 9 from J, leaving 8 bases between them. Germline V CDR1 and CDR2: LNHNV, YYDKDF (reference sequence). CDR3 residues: CATSRDTGSYTF. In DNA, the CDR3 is TGTGCCACCAGCAGAGATACAGGAAGCTACACCTTC.

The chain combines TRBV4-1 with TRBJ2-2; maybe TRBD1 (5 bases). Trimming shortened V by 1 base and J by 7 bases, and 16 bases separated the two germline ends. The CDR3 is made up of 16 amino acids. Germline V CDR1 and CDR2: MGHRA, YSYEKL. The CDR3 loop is CASSQAFAGLGGELFF. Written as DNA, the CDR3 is TGCGCCAGCAGCCAAGCGTTTGCAGGGTTAGGCGGGGAGCTGTTTTTT.

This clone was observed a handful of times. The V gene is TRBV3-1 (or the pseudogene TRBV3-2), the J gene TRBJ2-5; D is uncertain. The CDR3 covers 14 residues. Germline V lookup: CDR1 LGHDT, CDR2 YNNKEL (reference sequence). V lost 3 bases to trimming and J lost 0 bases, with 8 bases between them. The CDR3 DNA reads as TGTGCCAGCAGCCAGGGCACCTACCAAGAGACCCAGTACTTC. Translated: CASSQGTYQETQYF.

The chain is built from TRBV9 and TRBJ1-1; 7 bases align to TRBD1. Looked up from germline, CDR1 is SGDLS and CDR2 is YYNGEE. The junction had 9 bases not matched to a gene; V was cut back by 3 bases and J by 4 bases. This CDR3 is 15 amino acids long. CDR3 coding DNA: TGTGCCAGCAGCGAGAAGGGGGCCCGGAGCACTGAAGCTTTCTTT. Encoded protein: CASSEKGARSTEAFF.